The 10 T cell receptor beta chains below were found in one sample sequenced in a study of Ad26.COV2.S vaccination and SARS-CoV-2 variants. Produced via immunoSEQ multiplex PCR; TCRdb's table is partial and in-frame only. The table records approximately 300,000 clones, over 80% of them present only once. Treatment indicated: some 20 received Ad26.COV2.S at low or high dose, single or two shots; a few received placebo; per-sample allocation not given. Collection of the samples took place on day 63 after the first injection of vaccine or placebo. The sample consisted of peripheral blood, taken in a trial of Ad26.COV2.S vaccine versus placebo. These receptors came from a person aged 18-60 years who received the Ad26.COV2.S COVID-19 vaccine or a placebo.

CDR3 sequence: CASSVGLLQETQYF. DNA for the CDR3: TGTGCCAGCAGCGTAGGGTTATTACAAGAGACCCAGTACTTC. The V call is TRBV9, the J call TRBJ2-5, with unresolved D. The germline V and J ends were trimmed by 0 bases and 2 bases, with 8 bases remaining between them. CDR3 size: 14 residues. Germline values: CDR1 SGDLS, CDR2 YYNGEE.

The CDR3 region has the DNA TGTGCCAGCAGCCAAGACCCGGGGAGTAATGAGCAGTTCTTC. It translates to CASSQDPGSNEQFF. The chain employs TRBV4-2 and TRBJ2-1; weak D call: TRBD2 (5 bases). The CDR3 contains 14 residues. Trimming stripped 0 bases from V and 7 bases from J, with 10 bases between. CDR1 and CDR2 from the germline V gene are LGHNA and YNFKEQ.

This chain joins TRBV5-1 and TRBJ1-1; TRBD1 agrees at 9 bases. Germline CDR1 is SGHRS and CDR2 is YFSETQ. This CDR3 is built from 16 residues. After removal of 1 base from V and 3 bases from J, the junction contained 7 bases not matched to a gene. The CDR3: CASSLTDRGRDTEAFF. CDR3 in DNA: TGCGCCAGCAGCTTGACCGACAGGGGGAGGGACACTGAAGCTTTCTTT.

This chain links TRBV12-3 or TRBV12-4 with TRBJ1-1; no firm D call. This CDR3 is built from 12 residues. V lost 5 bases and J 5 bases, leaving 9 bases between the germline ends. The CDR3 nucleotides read TGTGCCAGCAGTACAGCTTTTACTGAAGCTTTCTTT. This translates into CASSTAFTEAFF.

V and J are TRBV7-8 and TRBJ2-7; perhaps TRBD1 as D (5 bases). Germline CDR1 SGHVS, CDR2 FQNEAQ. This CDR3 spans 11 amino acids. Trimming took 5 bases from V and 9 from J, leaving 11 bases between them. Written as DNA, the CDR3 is TGTGCCAGCAGCCTTCCAGGGATGCAGTACTTC. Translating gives CASSLPGMQYF.

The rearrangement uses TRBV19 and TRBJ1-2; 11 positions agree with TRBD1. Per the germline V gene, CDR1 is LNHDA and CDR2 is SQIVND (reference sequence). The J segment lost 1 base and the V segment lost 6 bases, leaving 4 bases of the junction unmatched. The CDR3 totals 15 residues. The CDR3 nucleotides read TGTGCCAGTAGCCTGGGACAGGGGGTTAACTATGGCTACACCTTC. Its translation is CASSLGQGVNYGYTF. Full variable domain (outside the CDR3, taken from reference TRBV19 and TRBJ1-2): DGGITQSPKYLFRKEGQNVTLSCEQNLNHDAMYWYRQDPGQGLRLIYYSQIVNDFQKGDIAEGYSVSREKKESFPLTVTSAQKNPTAFYLCASSLGQGVNYGYTFGSGTRLTVV.

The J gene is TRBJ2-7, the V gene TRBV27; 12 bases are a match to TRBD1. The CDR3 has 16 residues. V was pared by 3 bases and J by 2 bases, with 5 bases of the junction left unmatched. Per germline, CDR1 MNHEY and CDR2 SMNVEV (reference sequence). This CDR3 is CASSFGTGGAAYEQYF. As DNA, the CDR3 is TGTGCCAGCAGTTTTGGGACAGGGGGCGCAGCCTACGAGCAGTACTTC.

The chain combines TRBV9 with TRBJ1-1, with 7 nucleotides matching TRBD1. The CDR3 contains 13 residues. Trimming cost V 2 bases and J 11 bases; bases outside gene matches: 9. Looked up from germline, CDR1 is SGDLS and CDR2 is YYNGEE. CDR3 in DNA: TGTGCCAGCAGCGTTTCGGCAGGGGGTCCGGCTTTCTTT. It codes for CASSVSAGGPAFF.

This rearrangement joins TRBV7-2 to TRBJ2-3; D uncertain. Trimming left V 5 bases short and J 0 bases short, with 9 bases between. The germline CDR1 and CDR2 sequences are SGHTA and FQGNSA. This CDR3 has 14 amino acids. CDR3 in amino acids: CASSDSRSTDTQYF. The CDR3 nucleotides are TGTGCCAGCAGCGACTCCAGGAGCACAGATACGCAGTATTTT.

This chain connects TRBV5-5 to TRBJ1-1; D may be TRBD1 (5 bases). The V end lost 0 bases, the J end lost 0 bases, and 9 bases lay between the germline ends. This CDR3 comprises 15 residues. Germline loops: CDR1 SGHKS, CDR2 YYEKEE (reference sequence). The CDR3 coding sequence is TGTGCCAGCAGCTTGGTCGGACAAGTGAACACTGAAGCTTTCTTT. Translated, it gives CASSLVGQVNTEAFF.